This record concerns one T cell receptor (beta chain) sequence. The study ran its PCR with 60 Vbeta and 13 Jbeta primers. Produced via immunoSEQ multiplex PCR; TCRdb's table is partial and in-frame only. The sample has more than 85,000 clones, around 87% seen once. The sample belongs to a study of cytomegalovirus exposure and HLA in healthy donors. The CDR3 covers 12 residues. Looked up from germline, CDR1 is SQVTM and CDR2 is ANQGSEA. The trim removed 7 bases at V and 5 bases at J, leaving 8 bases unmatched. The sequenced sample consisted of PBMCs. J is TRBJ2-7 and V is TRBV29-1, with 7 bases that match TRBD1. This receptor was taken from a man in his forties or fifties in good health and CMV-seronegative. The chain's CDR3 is CSARDSFNEQYF. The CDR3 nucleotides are TGCAGCGCCCGGGACAGTTTTAACGAGCAGTACTTC.